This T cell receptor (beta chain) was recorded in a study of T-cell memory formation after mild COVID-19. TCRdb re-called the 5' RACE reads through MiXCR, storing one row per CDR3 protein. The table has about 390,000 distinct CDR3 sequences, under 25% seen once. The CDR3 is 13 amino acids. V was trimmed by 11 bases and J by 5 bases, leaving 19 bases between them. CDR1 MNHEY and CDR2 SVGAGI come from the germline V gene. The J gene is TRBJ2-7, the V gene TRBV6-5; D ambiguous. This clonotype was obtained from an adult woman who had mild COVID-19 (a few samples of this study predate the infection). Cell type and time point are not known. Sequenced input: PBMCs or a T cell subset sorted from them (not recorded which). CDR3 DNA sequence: TGTGCCGTCTGCCCAATCTCTGATAACGAGCAGTACTTC. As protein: CAVCPISDNEQYF.